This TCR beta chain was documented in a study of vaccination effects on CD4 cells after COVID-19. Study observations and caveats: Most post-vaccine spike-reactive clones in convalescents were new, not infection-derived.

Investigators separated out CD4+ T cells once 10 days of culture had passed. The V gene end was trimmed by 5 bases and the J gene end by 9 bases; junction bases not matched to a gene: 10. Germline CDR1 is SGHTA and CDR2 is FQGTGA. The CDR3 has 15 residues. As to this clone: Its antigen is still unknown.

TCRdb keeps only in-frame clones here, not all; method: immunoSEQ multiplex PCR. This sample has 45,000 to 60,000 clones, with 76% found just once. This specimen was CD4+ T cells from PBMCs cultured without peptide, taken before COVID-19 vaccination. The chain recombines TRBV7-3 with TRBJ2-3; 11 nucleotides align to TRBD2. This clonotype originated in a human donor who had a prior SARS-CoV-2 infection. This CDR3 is CASSLGLAGQGTQYF. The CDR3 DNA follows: TGTGCCAGCAGCCTCGGACTAGCGGGCCAAGGCACGCAGTATTTT. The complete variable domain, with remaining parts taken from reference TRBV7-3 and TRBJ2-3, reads GAGVSQTPSNKVTEKGKYVELRCDPISGHTALYWYRQSLGQGPEFLIYFQGTGAADDSGLPNDRFFAVRPEGSVSTLKIQRTERGDSAVYLCASSLGLAGQGTQYFGPGTRLTVL.